The rows below give T cell receptor beta chains drawn from one sample of a study of T cells in Graves' hyperthyroidism and ophthalmopathy. TCRdb independently ran MiXCR on the multiplex PCR reads; one entry per CDR3 protein. The sample holds hundreds of thousands of distinct CDR3 sequences, about two fifths seen once. The sample taken for sequencing was blood. These receptors were taken from a man aged 18 to 30 with Graves' hyperthyroidism. The CDR3 runs from the conserved cysteine through the conserved F or W. D genes are given only for firm matches. Only some rows state a clone size, as once, few, many or a class for expanded clones.

CDR3 DNA | CDR3 protein | J gene | D gene | CDR3 length | clone size | V gene
TGTGCCTGGAGCGAAGGAGTCCAGCCCCAGCATTTT | CAWSEGVQPQHF | TRBJ1-5 | - | 12 | - | TRBV30
TGTGCCACCACCTCACTCGACCCTGAAGCTTTCTTT | CATTSLDPEAFF | TRBJ1-1 | - | 12 | - | TRBV12-3/TRBV12-4
TGCAGCGCCGAGGGGGGGTCTTATGAAGCTTTCTTT | CSAEGGSYEAFF | TRBJ1-1 | - | 12 | - | TRBV29-1
TGTGCCAGCAGCCCGAAGGCGTGGTACAATCAGCCCCAGCATTTT | CASSPKAWYNQPQHF | TRBJ1-5 | - | 15 | many | TRBV7-8
TGTGCCAGCAGTTTCGGTAGCGGGGCATTGGAGACCCAGTACTTC | CASSFGSGALETQYF | TRBJ2-5 | TRBD2 | 15 | - | TRBV12-3/TRBV12-4
TGTGCCAGCTCACCCGTGGGGACCCTTGGGGCCAACGTCCTGACTTTC | CASSPVGTLGANVLTF | TRBJ2-6 | - | 16 | - | TRBV18
TGCAGCGTTTCGGACCCCTACGAGCAGTACTTC | CSVSDPYEQYF | TRBJ2-7 | - | 11 | - | TRBV29-1
TGTGCCAGCAGCTTGGCATTTGGTGGCGTGGGGGCGCTTGAGACCCAGTACTTC | CASSLAFGGVGALETQYF | TRBJ2-5 | - | 18 | - | TRBV13
TGTGCCATCAGTGAGTCGCGGGGACAAGAGACCCAGTACTTC | CAISESRGQETQYF | TRBJ2-5 | - | 14 | many | TRBV10-3
TGCAGCGTTGAAGGGACGGTTCCCGGGGAGCTGTTTTTT | CSVEGTVPGELFF | TRBJ2-2 | - | 13 | many | TRBV29-1
TGTGCCAGTAGAGGGGCAGATCAGCCCCAGCATTTT | CASRGADQPQHF | TRBJ1-5 | - | 12 | few | TRBV12-3/TRBV12-4
TGCAGCGTTATGGCAGCGGGGGAGACCCAGTACTTC | CSVMAAGETQYF | TRBJ2-5 | TRBD2 | 12 | - | TRBV29-1
TGTGCCAACTCCGCGGCTAGCGGGGACCCACAAGAGACCCAGTACTTC | CANSAASGDPQETQYF | TRBJ2-5 | TRBD2 | 16 | few | TRBV13
TGCGCCAGCAGCCAAGAGAGGGGAGTGGCTAACTATGGCTACACCTTC | CASSQERGVANYGYTF | TRBJ1-2 | - | 16 | few | TRBV4-1